The 11 T cell receptor beta chains below come from one sample, sequenced in a study of neurological immune-mediated disorders. MiXCR, run by TCRdb on the 5' RACE reads, gives a single entry per CDR3 protein. The data show some 57,000 distinct CDR3 sequences, 3% to 4% seen once. Material for sequencing was PBMCs. These receptor sequences come from a woman aged 55-75 years with multiple sclerosis.

This clonotype showed up many times. The genes are TRBV27 and TRBJ1-2; weak D call: TRBD1 (5 bases). Germline V gene lookup returns CDR1 MNHEY and CDR2 SMNVEV (reference sequence). The CDR3 runs to 13 residues. V lost 2 bases and J lost 2, with 6 bases in between. The CDR3 sequence: CASSLDRNYGYTF. In nucleotides, the CDR3 is TGTGCCAGCAGTTTAGACAGAAACTATGGCTACACCTTC.

The table lists this clonotype with many counts. The chain couples TRBV5-1 to TRBJ2-5; 13 positions agree with TRBD2. The CDR3 loop spans 15 amino acids. Germline V gene sequence: CDR1 SGHRS, CDR2 YFSETQ. V trimming: 0 bases; J trimming: 4 bases; junction bases outside the gene matches: 0. The DNA for the CDR3 is TGCGCCAGCAGCTTGGGACTAGCGGGAGGAGAGACCCAGTACTTC. Translated, it gives CASSLGLAGGETQYF.

Many counts were recorded for this clonotype. V gene TRBV4-3 combines with J gene TRBJ2-2; unclear D gene. Trimming pared 3 bases from V and 2 bases from J, leaving 4 bases between. Germline V gives CDR1 LGHNA, CDR2 YSLEER. The CDR3 loop spans 13 amino acids. The CDR3 nucleotides read TGCGCCAGCAGCCACCCTAACACCGGGGAGCTGTTTTTT. This translates into CASSHPNTGELFF.

This clonotype came up many times. The CDR3 nucleotides read TGTGCCAGCAGTTCAGGACAGCGTGACACCGGGGAGCTGTTTTTT. Translation: CASSSGQRDTGELFF. This chain joins TRBV6-2 or TRBV6-3 and TRBJ2-2, with D possibly matching TRBD1 (6 bases). This CDR3 comprises 15 residues. Trimming shortened V by 4 bases and J by 3 bases, and 12 bases separated the two germline ends. Germline CDR1 is MNHEY and CDR2 is SVGEGT.

This clonotype came up a few times. The chain carries TRBV18 and TRBJ2-7; D possibly corresponds to TRBD1 (5 bases). Germline V gene sequence: CDR1 KGHSH, CDR2 LQKENI. The CDR3 extends over 15 amino acids. Trimming removed 3 bases at V and 5 bases at J, with 17 bases between. CDR3 in amino acids: CASSPRQTPMDEQYF. CDR3 nucleotide sequence: TGTGCCAGCTCACCCCGACAGACGCCAATGGACGAGCAGTACTTC.

The table lists this clonotype with many counts. V usage is TRBV27 and J usage is TRBJ2-1; D assignment may be TRBD1 or TRBD2 (5 bases each). V was cut by 5 bases and J by 2 bases, with 10 bases left in between. Germline-derived CDR1 and CDR2 are MNHEY and SMNVEV (reference sequence). This CDR3 is 14 amino acids long. The CDR3 DNA reads TGTGCCAGCAGTCGTGGGGACGCCTACAATGAGCAGTTCTTC. Protein: CASSRGDAYNEQFF.

This clonotype was detected ten times or more. This chain connects TRBV12-3 or TRBV12-4 to TRBJ1-2; D is possibly TRBD1 (5 bases). The CDR3 covers 13 residues. V lost 3 bases and J 6 bases, leaving 11 bases between the germline ends. DNA for the CDR3: TGTGCCAGCAGTTTTAACCCGGGGCATGGCTACACCTTC. It specifies CASSFNPGHGYTF.

J is TRBJ1-1 and V is TRBV5-1; D is possibly TRBD1 (5 bases). The CDR3 loop spans 11 amino acids. Trimming left V 8 bases short and J 7 bases short, with 12 bases between. CDR1 SGHRS and CDR2 YFSETQ come from the germline V gene. The CDR3 loop is CARSSGGEAFF. Here the CDR3 DNA reads TGCGCCAGGTCCTCCGGGGGTGAAGCTTTCTTT.

This clonotype was picked up many times. The chain links TRBV4-1 to TRBJ1-5; weak D call: TRBD1 (5 bases). CDR1 and CDR2 (germline): MGHRA, YSYEKL. The CDR3 has 13 residues. V gave up 5 bases and J gave up 5 bases, with 10 bases separating them. CDR3: CASSGQGDQPQHF. The CDR3, as DNA: TGCGCCAGCAGCGGGCAGGGTGATCAGCCCCAGCATTTT.

In its sample, this clonotype was seen many times. DNA of the CDR3: TGTGCCAGCAGCCAAGGCAGGGTAGAAGGCTACACCTTC. Translated, it gives CASSQGRVEGYTF. This chain joins TRBV4-2 and TRBJ1-2; D perhaps matches TRBD1 (5 bases). The V end was cut by 1 base, the J end by 8 bases, with 11 bases between. This CDR3 has 13 amino acids. CDR1 and CDR2 (germline): LGHNA, YNFKEQ.

This clonotype was detected many times. This sequence joins TRBV5-1 and TRBJ1-1; 9 bases are shared with TRBD1. Trimming at V came to 0 bases and at J to 4 bases, leaving 4 bases not matched to a gene. Germline-derived CDR1 and CDR2 are SGHRS and YFSETQ. This CDR3 comprises 15 residues. The CDR3: CASSLGGTGITEAFF. CDR3 coding DNA: TGCGCCAGCAGCTTGGGAGGGACAGGGATCACTGAAGCTTTCTTT.